The sequence of this T cell receptor (beta chain) was determined in a study of blood T cell repertoires in COVID-19. On the study more broadly: T cells, B-cell-depleted T cells, or PBMCs supplied cDNA or gDNA.

Method: immunoSEQ multiplex PCR; TCRdb's copy keeps in-frame clones and lacks some. Here the sample spans under 200,000 clones, about 83% being singletons. CDR3 length: 14 residues. V was clipped by 6 bases and J by 5 bases; unmatched bases: 10. Germline V lookup: CDR1 MDHEN, CDR2 SYDVKM. This chain uses TRBV28 with TRBJ2-7, with TRBD2 matching over 7 bases. The sequence was obtained from a man in his 70s who had recovered from COVID-19. Sequenced: peripheral blood. CDR3 amino acids: CASRGGSLWDEQYF. The CDR3 nucleotides read TGTGCCAGCAGGGGCGGGAGCCTCTGGGACGAGCAGTACTTC. Full variable domain (rest looked up from reference TRBV28 and TRBJ2-7): DVKVTQSSRYLVKRTGEKVFLECVQDMDHENMFWYRQDPGLGLRLIYFSYDVKMKEKGDIPEGYSVSREKKERFSLILESASTNQTSMYLCASRGGSLWDEQYFGPGTRLTVT.